The clone carrying this T cell receptor (beta chain) was picked up a small number of times. Its target is not known. This entry belongs to a study of T-cell memory formation after mild COVID-19. For the study at large: TCR clusters mostly belonged to single donors.

The ends were cut back, 4 bases at V and 3 bases at J, with 4 bases in the middle. From germline, CDR1 is MGHDK and CDR2 SYGVNS. The CDR3 spans 11 residues. Study results and limitations: Clones shrinking between day 15 and 85 showed a balanced CD4/CD8 split, and those that grew later tilted toward CD4+. The SARS-CoV-2 specificity of second-wave clones reaching peak at day 37 remained unverified.

Each CDR3 protein is one row after TCRdb ran MiXCR on the 5' RACE reads. Here the sample spans under 450,000 distinct CDR3 sequences, around a quarter being singletons. The rearrangement joins TRBV25-1 to TRBJ2-7; D gene uncertain. Sequencing was performed on PBMCs or a T cell subset sorted from them (not recorded which). The source of this sequence is an adult woman who had mild COVID-19 (a few samples of this study predate the infection). Cell type and time point are not known. The CDR3 DNA is TGTGCCAGCAGTGGAATCTACGAGCAGTACTTC. Translating gives CASSGIYEQYF.